This T cell receptor beta chain was captured in a study of shared clonotypes between healthy human individuals (dated by TCRdb to 2020 to 2021). About the study as a whole: The cohort included a few men and a couple of women between 18 and 49 years of age. Leukapheresis yielded between about 0.94 and 8.9 billion PBMCs per donor. To estimate repertoire size and how much clonotype sharing occurs between individuals, the study deeply sequenced the blood TCR repertoires of about five healthy adults. For each donor, CD4 naive and CD4 memory were each run on three plates, CD8 naive on two plates, and CD8 memory on one plate. To increase sequencing depth and limit assay-specific biases, different laboratories used diverse techniques to prepare libraries and sequence TCR repertoires.

Worth noting for this clone: There is no known antigen for this receptor. No clone much larger than this one lies a single base away; base qualities are absent.

Broad study findings and their caveats: Estimated clonotype richness was generally larger for naive than for memory subsets. Sampling was restricted to blood, and TCR repertoires in tissue are likely to differ from TCR repertoires in blood. Incomplete sequencing was indicated by rarefaction of sorted-subset datasets, despite the large sequencing depth. When a handful of donors were compared, the shared fraction of clonotypes was about 5.4% for naive CD4, 3.5% to 4% for naive CD8, 2% to 2.5% for memory CD4, and roughly 0.4% for memory CD8. The genetic and exposure-history diversity represented was limited by the small number of donors. Based on pairwise subsampling, the degree of clonotype sharing among donors was expected to be affected by sequencing depth. Higher generation probabilities were observed for clonotypes shared by all four sorted-subset donors than for non-shared clonotypes.

Healthy HIV-negative adults with no recently reported acute infections or vaccinations were included as donors. Every donor was a Caucasian adult living in Nashville, Tennessee, USA. CD4+ T cells were enriched by magnetic negative selection; naive cells were then positively selected on CD45RA, and the negative fraction formed the memory subset. Blood was obtained by leukapheresis, after which PBMCs were separated by Ficoll-Histopaque density gradient centrifugation and cryopreserved in liquid nitrogen vapor phase. Analytical flow cytometry was used to check the purity and quantity of each magnetically sorted T cell population. Each sorted fraction had its genomic DNA isolated and then quantified by UV absorbance on a Nanodrop 2000c. TCR CDR3 regions were amplified from genomic DNA by multiplex PCR using the deep immunoSEQ assay. Genomic DNA extracted from each cell subset was distributed evenly over all wells of several immunoSEQ 96-well plates, and each plate served as one replicate. For sorted subsets, 200 to 250 ng of genomic DNA, equivalent to 30,000 or so T cell genomes, went into each replicate PCR. The purified libraries were quantified using a Qubit 3.0 fluorometer, sized with a Bioanalyzer 2100, and then quantified again using the KAPA Library Quantification kit. A separate single-read 150-cycle Illumina NextSeq 550 flow cell was used to sequence each immunoSEQ 96-well plate. Per the source publication's procedure: Because the immunoSEQ output included only junctional sequences and no quality scores, the filtering could not be the same as the filtering used for full-length reads. Sequences were annotated with PyIR, a Python wrapper for IgBLAST v1.9, and V/J genes and CDR3 were assigned using IMGT germline references. Reads were filtered out if the reads had weak V/J assignments (E-value above 1e-6), no CDR3, stop codons, out-of-frame junctions, or ambiguous translated residues. V3J clonotypes were defined as sequences sharing an identical inferred V gene, J gene, and CDR3 amino acid sequence. Percentage overlap between repertoires was computed as shared unique clonotypes divided by the size of the smaller repertoire. Repertoire richness was assessed with RTK rarefaction, the Chao1 estimator, and Recon v2.1 estimates of unobserved clonotypes. OLGA was used to compute generation probabilities for all TCRbeta clonotypes that the gDNA method yielded from a few donors. Drawn from immuneACCESS, this table holds only the in-frame rearrangements with V and J called that TCRdb kept. Clones are partly lost; checked studies trace under half to an unresolved V gene and leave the rest unexplained. D and trimming were read from the DNA, whereas the V and J calls and clone size are those reported in that table. The sample includes 2 million or so clones, with approximately 95% observed a single time. The top ten clonotypes cover around 0.13% of the sample.

Sequencing was carried out using naive CD4+ T cells sorted from blood. Sample cell subset or site, as interpreted from the label and publication: CD45RA+ positively selected. This TCR was recovered from a man aged 18 to 29 in good health.

The sequenced DNA is TGTGCCAGACAGGGTATTAGGTCCTACAATGAGCAGTTCTTC. Translation gives CARQGIRSYNEQFF. The chain was built from TRBV9 and TRBJ2-1, with TRBD1 perhaps the D gene, on 6 matching bases. Taken from cysteine to phenylalanine, the CDR3 has 14 residues. Only the CDR3 region is kept as DNA, spanning 42 bases read in frame from base 1. Sequences SGDLS (CDR1) and YYNGEE (CDR2) are obtained from the germline V gene. V is reduced by 8 bases and J by 1 base, leaving a spacing of 13 bases between them.